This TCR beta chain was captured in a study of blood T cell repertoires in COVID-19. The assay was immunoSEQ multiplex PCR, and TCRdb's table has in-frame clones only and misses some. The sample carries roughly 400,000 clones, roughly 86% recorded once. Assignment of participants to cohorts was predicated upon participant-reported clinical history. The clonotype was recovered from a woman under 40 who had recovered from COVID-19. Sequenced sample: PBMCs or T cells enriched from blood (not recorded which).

The CDR3 loop reads CASSDRGGNSPLHF. Written as DNA, the CDR3 is TGTGCCAGTAGCGACAGGGGTGGCAATTCACCCCTCCACTTT. This chain links TRBV19 with TRBJ1-6, with 8 positions matching TRBD1. The germline CDR1 and CDR2 sequences are LNHDA and SQIVND (reference sequence). CDR3 size: 14 residues. The V gene end was trimmed by 6 bases and the J gene end by 7 bases; junction bases not matched to a gene: 5.